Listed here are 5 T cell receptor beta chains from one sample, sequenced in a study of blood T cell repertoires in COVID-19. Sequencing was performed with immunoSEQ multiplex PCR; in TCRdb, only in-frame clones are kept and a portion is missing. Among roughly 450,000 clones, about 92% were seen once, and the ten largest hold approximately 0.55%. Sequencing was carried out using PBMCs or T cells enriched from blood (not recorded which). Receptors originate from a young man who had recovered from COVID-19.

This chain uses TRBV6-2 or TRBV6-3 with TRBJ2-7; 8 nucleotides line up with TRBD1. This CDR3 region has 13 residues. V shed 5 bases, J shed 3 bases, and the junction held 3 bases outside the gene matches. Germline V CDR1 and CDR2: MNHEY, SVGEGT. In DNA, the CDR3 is TGTGCCAGCAGTAAACAGGGGGTCTACGAGCAGTACTTC. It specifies CASSKQGVYEQYF.

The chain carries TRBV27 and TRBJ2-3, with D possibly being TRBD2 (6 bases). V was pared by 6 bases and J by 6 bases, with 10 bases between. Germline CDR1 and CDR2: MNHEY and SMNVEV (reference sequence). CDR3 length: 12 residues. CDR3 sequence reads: CASRPAGDTQYF. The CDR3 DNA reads TGTGCCAGCAGACCTGCGGGGGATACGCAGTATTTT.

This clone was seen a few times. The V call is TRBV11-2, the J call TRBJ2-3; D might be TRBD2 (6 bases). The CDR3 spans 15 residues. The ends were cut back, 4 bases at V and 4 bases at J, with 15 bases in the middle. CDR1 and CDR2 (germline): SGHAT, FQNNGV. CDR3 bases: TGTGCCAGCAGCTCCCGGGGTAGCGGTTCAGATACGCAGTATTTT. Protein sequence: CASSSRGSGSDTQYF.

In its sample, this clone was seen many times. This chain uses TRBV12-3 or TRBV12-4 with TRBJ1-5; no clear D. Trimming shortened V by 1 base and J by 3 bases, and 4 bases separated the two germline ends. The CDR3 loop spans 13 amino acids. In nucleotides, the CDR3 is TGTGCCAGCAGTTTAGTCGTCAATCAGCCCCAGCATTTT. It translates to CASSLVVNQPQHF.

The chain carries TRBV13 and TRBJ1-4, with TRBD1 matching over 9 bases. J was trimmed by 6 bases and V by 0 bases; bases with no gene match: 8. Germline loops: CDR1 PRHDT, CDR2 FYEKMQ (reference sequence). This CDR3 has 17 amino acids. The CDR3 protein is CASSLGQGAILDEKLFF. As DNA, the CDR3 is TGTGCCAGCAGCTTAGGACAGGGGGCGATTTTGGATGAAAAACTGTTTTTT.